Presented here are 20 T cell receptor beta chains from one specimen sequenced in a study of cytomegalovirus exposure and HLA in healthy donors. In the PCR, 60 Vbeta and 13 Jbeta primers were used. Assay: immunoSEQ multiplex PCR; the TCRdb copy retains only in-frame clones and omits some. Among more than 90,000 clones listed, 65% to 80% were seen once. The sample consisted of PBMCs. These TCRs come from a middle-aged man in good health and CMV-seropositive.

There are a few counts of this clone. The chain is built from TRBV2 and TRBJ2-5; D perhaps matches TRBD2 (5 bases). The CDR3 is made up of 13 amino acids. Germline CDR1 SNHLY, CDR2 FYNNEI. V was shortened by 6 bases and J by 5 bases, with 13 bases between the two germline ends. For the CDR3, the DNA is TGTGCCAGCAGCCAACTGGAGGTCGAGACCCAGTACTTC. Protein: CASSQLEVETQYF.

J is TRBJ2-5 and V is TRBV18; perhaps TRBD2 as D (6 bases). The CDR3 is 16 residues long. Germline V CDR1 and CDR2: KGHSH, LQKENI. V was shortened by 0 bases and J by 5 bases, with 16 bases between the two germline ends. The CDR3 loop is CASSPPIAGPGETQYF. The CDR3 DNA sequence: TGTGCCAGCTCACCACCGATCGCGGGGCCAGGGGAGACCCAGTACTTC.

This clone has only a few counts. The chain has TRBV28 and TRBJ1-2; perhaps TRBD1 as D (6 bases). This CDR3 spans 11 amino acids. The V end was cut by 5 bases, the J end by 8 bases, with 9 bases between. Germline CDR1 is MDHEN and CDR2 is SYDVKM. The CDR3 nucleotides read TGTGCCAGCAGTAACAGGGACGGCTACACCTTC. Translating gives CASSNRDGYTF.

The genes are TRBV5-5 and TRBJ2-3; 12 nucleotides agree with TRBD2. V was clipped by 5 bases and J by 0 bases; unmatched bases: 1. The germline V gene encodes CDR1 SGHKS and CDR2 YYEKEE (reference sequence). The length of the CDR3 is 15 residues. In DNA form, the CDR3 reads TGTGCCAGCAGTCTAGCGGGGGGGAGCACAGATACGCAGTATTTT. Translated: CASSLAGGSTDTQYF.

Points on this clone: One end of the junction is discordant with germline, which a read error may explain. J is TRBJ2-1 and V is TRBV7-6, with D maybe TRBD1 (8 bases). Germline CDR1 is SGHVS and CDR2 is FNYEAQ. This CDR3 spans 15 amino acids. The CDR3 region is CASTLTGGGYSEQFF. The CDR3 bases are TGTGCCAGCACCCTCACAGGGGGGGGGTACAGTGAGCAGTTCTTC.

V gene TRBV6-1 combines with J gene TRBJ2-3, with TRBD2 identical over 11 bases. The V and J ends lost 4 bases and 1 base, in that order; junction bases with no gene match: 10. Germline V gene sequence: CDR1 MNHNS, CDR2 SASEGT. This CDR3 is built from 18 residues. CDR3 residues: CASSGDSGRGSRTDTQYF. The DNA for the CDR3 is TGTGCCAGCAGTGGTGATAGCGGGAGGGGATCCCGCACAGATACGCAGTATTTT.

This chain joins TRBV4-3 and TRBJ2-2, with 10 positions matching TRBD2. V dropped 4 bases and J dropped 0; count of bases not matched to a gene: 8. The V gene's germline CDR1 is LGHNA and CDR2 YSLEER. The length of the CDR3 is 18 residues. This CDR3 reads CASSLRPGLAANTGELFF. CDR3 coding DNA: TGCGCCAGCAGCCTCCGACCCGGACTAGCGGCGAACACCGGGGAGCTGTTTTTT.

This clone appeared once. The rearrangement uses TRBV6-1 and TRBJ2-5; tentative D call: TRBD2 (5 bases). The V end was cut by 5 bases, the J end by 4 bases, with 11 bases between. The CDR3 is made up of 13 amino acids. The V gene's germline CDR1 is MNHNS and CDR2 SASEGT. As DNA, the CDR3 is TGTGCCAGCAGTTTGGCCAGCGGAGAGACCCAGTACTTC. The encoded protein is CASSLASGETQYF.

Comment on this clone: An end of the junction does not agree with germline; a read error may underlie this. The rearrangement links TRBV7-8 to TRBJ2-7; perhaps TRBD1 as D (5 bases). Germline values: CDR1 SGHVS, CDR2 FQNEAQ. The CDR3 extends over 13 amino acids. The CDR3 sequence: CASKHRTAYEQYF. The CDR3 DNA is TGTGCTAGCAAGCACAGGACGGCATACGAGCAGTACTTC.

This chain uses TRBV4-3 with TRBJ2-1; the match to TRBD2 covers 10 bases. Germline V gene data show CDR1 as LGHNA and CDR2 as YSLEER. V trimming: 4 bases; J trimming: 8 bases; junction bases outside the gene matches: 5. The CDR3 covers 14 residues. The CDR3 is CASSPSSGSDEQFF. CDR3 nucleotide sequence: TGCGCCAGCAGCCCGTCTAGCGGGAGCGATGAGCAGTTCTTC.

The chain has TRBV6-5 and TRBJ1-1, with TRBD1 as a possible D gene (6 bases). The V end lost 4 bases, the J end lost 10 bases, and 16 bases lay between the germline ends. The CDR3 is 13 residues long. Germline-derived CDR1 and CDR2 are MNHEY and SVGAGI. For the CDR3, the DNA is TGTGCCAGCAGTTCTATATCCGGCAGGGGAGCTTTCTTT. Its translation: CASSSISGRGAFF.

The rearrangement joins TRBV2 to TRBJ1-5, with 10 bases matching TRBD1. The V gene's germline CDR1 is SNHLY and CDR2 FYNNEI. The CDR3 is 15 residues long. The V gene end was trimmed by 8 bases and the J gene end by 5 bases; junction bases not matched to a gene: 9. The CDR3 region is CASARQGAEDQPQHF. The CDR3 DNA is TGTGCCAGCGCCCGACAGGGGGCTGAGGATCAGCCCCAGCATTTT.

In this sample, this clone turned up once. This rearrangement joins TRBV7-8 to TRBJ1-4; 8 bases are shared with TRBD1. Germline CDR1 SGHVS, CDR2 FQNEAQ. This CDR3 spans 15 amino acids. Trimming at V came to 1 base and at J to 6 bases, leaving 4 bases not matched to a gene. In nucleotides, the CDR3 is TGTGCCAGCAGCTTAGAGGCAGGGGGCTATGAAAAACTGTTTTTT. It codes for CASSLEAGGYEKLFF.

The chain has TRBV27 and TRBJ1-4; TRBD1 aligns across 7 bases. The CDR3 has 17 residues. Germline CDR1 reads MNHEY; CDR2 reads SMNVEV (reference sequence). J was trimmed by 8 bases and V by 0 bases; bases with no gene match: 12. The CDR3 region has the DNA TGTGCCAGCAGTTTATCCCCCTACAGGGGAGAGGGCGAAAAACTGTTTTTT. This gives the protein CASSLSPYRGEGEKLFF.

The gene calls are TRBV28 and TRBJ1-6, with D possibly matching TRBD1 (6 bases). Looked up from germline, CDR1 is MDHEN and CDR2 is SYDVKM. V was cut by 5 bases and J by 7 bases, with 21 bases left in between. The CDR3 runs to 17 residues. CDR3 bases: TGTGCCAGCAGTCTAACAGGGACCTATATCGACAATTCACCCCTCCACTTT. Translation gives CASSLTGTYIDNSPLHF.

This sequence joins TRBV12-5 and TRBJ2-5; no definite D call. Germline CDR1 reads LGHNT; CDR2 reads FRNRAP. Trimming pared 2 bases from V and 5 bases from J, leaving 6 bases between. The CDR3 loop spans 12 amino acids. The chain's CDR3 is CASGLNRETQYF. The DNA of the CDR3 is TGTGCTAGTGGTTTGAACCGGGAGACCCAGTACTTC.

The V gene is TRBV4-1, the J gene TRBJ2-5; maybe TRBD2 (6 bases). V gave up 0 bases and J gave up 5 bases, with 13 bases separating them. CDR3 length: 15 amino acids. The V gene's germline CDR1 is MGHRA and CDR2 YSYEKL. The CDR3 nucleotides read TGCGCCAGCAGCCAAGATCTCGGGGCGGGGGAGACCCAGTACTTC. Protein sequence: CASSQDLGAGETQYF.

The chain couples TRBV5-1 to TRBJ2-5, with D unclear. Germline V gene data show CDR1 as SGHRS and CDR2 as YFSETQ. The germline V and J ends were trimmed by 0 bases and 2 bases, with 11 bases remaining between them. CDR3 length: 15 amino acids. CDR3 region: CASSLGARRQETQYF. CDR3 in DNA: TGCGCCAGCAGCTTGGGTGCTAGAAGGCAAGAGACCCAGTACTTC.

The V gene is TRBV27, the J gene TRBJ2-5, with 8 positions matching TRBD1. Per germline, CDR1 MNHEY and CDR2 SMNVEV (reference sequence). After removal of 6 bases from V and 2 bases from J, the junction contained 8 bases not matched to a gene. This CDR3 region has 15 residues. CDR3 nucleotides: TGTGCCAGCAGCCAGGGACAGGTCCAGCAAGAGACCCAGTACTTC. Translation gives CASSQGQVQQETQYF.

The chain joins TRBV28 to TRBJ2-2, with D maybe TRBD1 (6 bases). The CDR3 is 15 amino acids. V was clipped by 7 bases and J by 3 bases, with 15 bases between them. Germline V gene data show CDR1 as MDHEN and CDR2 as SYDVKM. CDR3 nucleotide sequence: TGTGCCAGCATTTCGTCAGGGGTGCACACCGGGGAGCTGTTTTTT. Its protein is CASISSGVHTGELFF.